These T cell receptor beta chains were read from a single sample in a study of T cells in Graves' hyperthyroidism and ophthalmopathy. TCRdb re-analysed the multiplex PCR reads in MiXCR, keeping a single row per CDR3 protein. The top ten clones hold roughly 15% of a sample with 530,000 or so distinct CDR3 sequences, more than 15% of them seen once. The material sequenced was blood. The receptors were sampled from a woman aged 18-30 years with Graves' ophthalmopathy. The CDR3 runs from the conserved cysteine through the conserved F or W. Each record gives: D gene, V gene, J gene, clone size, CDR3 DNA, CDR3 protein. A D gene is named only where the DNA matches it firmly. Clone size is shown for a subset of rows, as once, few, many or a class of expanded clone.

d_gene: -
v_gene: TRBV30
j_gene: TRBJ2-7
abundance: -
CDR3nt: TGTGCCTGGAGGGACACCAGCATAGGCGAGCAGTACTTC
CDR3aa: CAWRDTSIGEQYF

d_gene: TRBD1
v_gene: TRBV13
j_gene: TRBJ1-4
abundance: many
CDR3nt: TGTGCCAGCAGCCGGGACAGAAGCAACGAAAAACTGTTTTTT
CDR3aa: CASSRDRSNEKLFF

d_gene: -
v_gene: TRBV7-2
j_gene: TRBJ2-3
abundance: -
CDR3nt: TGTGCCAGCAGCTTAGCGGGGGCCTCTAGCACAGATACGCAGTATTTT
CDR3aa: CASSLAGASSTDTQYF

d_gene: -
v_gene: TRBV28
j_gene: TRBJ2-1
abundance: many
CDR3nt: TGTGCCAGCAGCCGCGGCGGGATCGAGTACAATGAGCAGTTCTTC
CDR3aa: CASSRGGIEYNEQFF

d_gene: -
v_gene: TRBV24-1
j_gene: TRBJ1-1
abundance: many
CDR3nt: TGTGCCACCAGTGGGGCAGGGCCGAATGGTGAAGCTTTCTTT
CDR3aa: CATSGAGPNGEAFF

d_gene: TRBD1
v_gene: TRBV30
j_gene: TRBJ1-2
abundance: many
CDR3nt: TGTGCCTTCAACCGGGACAGGGGAAATGGCTACACCTTC
CDR3aa: CAFNRDRGNGYTF

d_gene: -
v_gene: TRBV12-3/TRBV12-4
j_gene: TRBJ1-5
abundance: many
CDR3nt: TGTGCCAGCAGTGGGGGGGCTCAGCCCCAGCATTTT
CDR3aa: CASSGGAQPQHF

d_gene: TRBD2
v_gene: TRBV4-3
j_gene: TRBJ2-2
abundance: -
CDR3nt: TGCGCCAGCAGCCAGGCCGGGACTAGCGGTGCTTTGAACACCGGGGAGCTGTTTTTT
CDR3aa: CASSQAGTSGALNTGELFF

d_gene: -
v_gene: TRBV5-1
j_gene: TRBJ2-3
abundance: -
CDR3nt: TGCGCCAGCAGCTTGGGACTGACTCCACAACAGGATACGCAGTATTTT
CDR3aa: CASSLGLTPQQDTQYF

d_gene: -
v_gene: TRBV20-1
j_gene: TRBJ1-1
abundance: -
CDR3nt: TGCAGTGCCGTGGGCCCGAGGGACACTGAAGCTTTCTTT
CDR3aa: CSAVGPRDTEAFF

d_gene: -
v_gene: TRBV12-3/TRBV12-4
j_gene: TRBJ2-2
abundance: -
CDR3nt: TGTGCCAGCACCAAATCCGGGACCCCCGGGGAGCTGTTTTTT
CDR3aa: CASTKSGTPGELFF

d_gene: TRBD1
v_gene: TRBV24-1
j_gene: TRBJ2-2
abundance: -
CDR3nt: TGTGCCACCAGTGAACCGGGACAGGGGTCCGGGGAGCTGTTTTTT
CDR3aa: CATSEPGQGSGELFF

d_gene: TRBD1
v_gene: TRBV7-3
j_gene: TRBJ2-7
abundance: many
CDR3nt: TGTGCCAGCAGCTTAGCCACAGGGGGCGAGCAGTACTTC
CDR3aa: CASSLATGGEQYF

d_gene: TRBD2
v_gene: TRBV7-2
j_gene: TRBJ2-1
abundance: many
CDR3nt: TGTGCCAGCAGGGGACTAGCGGGAGGGAGAAATGAGCAGTTCTTC
CDR3aa: CASRGLAGGRNEQFF

d_gene: -
v_gene: TRBV5-1
j_gene: TRBJ2-5
abundance: few
CDR3nt: TGCGCCAGCAGCTCGGACACCCAAGAGACCCAGTACTTC
CDR3aa: CASSSDTQETQYF

d_gene: -
v_gene: TRBV20-1
j_gene: TRBJ2-1
abundance: many
CDR3nt: TGCAGTGCCAACGGGCCGGCGGGAATCTCCTACAATGAGCAGTTCTTC
CDR3aa: CSANGPAGISYNEQFF

d_gene: TRBD2
v_gene: TRBV6-4
j_gene: TRBJ2-1
abundance: many
CDR3nt: TGTGCCAGCAGTGACTCAGAAGCGGGAGGCTACAATGAGCAGTTCTTC
CDR3aa: CASSDSEAGGYNEQFF

d_gene: -
v_gene: TRBV20-1
j_gene: TRBJ2-7
abundance: many
CDR3nt: TGCAGTGCTGAGAAGACAGTAAAAGCCTACGAGCAGTACTTC
CDR3aa: CSAEKTVKAYEQYF

d_gene: TRBD1
v_gene: TRBV27
j_gene: TRBJ1-2
abundance: -
CDR3nt: TGTGCCAGCAGCTACGACCCGGGACAGGGGGTTTTTGGGTTCTATGGCTACACCTTC
CDR3aa: CASSYDPGQGVFGFYGYTF

d_gene: TRBD2
v_gene: TRBV20-1
j_gene: TRBJ2-3
abundance: few
CDR3nt: TGCAGTGCTACCGGACTAGCGGCTAGCACAGATACGCAGTATTTT
CDR3aa: CSATGLAASTDTQYF

d_gene: -
v_gene: TRBV28
j_gene: TRBJ1-2
abundance: few
CDR3nt: TGTGCCAGCAGTTTCGGGTTCGGTAGTGGCTACACCTTC
CDR3aa: CASSFGFGSGYTF

d_gene: -
v_gene: TRBV30
j_gene: TRBJ2-1
abundance: few
CDR3nt: TGTGCCTGGAGTGTACTAGCTTCTTGGCTAGCAAGTGAGGGGCAGTTCTTC
CDR3aa: CAWSVLASWLASEGQFF

d_gene: -
v_gene: TRBV18
j_gene: TRBJ2-7
abundance: -
CDR3nt: TGTGCCAGCTCACCACTCGGGACGTCGCCCTACGAGCAGTACTTC
CDR3aa: CASSPLGTSPYEQYF

d_gene: TRBD1
v_gene: TRBV5-1
j_gene: TRBJ1-4
abundance: many
CDR3nt: TGCGCCAGCAGCGTGGCGGGACAGAAGAATGAAAAACTGTTTTTT
CDR3aa: CASSVAGQKNEKLFF

d_gene: -
v_gene: TRBV6-1
j_gene: TRBJ1-6
abundance: few
CDR3nt: TGTGCCAGCAGTGAAGGACCGGATAATTCACCCCTCCACTTT
CDR3aa: CASSEGPDNSPLHF

d_gene: -
v_gene: TRBV27
j_gene: TRBJ2-7
abundance: few
CDR3nt: TGTGCCAGCAGTTTATTCGATAACGGTCCCTACGAGCAGTACTTC
CDR3aa: CASSLFDNGPYEQYF

d_gene: TRBD1
v_gene: TRBV2
j_gene: TRBJ2-2
abundance: many
CDR3nt: TGTGCCAGCTCACCTCGACAGGGCTCCACCGGGGAGCTGTTTTTT
CDR3aa: CASSPRQGSTGELFF

d_gene: -
v_gene: TRBV28
j_gene: TRBJ1-2
abundance: many
CDR3nt: TGTGCCAGCAGTTCCAACAGGGACGGCTACACCTTC
CDR3aa: CASSSNRDGYTF

d_gene: -
v_gene: TRBV7-2
j_gene: TRBJ1-6
abundance: few
CDR3nt: TGTGCCAGCAGCTCCGTCGCCACCAACAATTCACCCCTCCGCTTT
CDR3aa: CASSSVATNNSPLRF

d_gene: TRBD2
v_gene: TRBV6-1
j_gene: TRBJ2-1
abundance: few
CDR3nt: TGTGCCAGCAGCCCCTGGACTAGCGGGAGTGACAGTGAGCAGTTCTTC
CDR3aa: CASSPWTSGSDSEQFF